The rows below give T cell receptor beta chains drawn from one sample of a study of T cell responses to AZD1222 COVID-19 vaccine. Measured with immunoSEQ multiplex PCR; TCRdb has only the in-frame clones, and not every one. The repertoire holds approximately 130,000 clones, with roughly 93% as singletons. Sequenced material: peripheral blood, taken on day 0 of AZD1222 vaccination. The source of these receptors is an adult in good health. Each CDR3 is given without its conserved first and last residue. A D gene is named only where the DNA matches it firmly.

V gene,J gene,D gene,CDR3 protein
TRBV12-3/TRBV12-4,TRBJ1-5,TRBD1,ASSRDRNQPQH
TRBV27,TRBJ2-1,TRBD2,ASSGGLADNEQF
TRBV6-5,TRBJ1-5,TRBD1,ASSPGTGVTQPQH
TRBV5-4,TRBJ1-1,-,ASSTDYTEAF
TRBV11-2,TRBJ2-4,TRBD2,ASSTTSGTRSIMSIQY
TRBV11-2,TRBJ1-4,-,ASSPNGVLNEKLF
TRBV9,TRBJ2-3,-,ASSVGWDTDTQY
TRBV29-1,TRBJ1-6,-,SVGLRGFYNSPLH
TRBV7-2,TRBJ2-6,-,ASSLAASSGANVLT
TRBV7-2,TRBJ1-4,TRBD1,ASSSRDRGKLF
TRBV27,TRBJ2-6,-,ASSYGDRGANVLT
TRBV5-5,TRBJ1-1,TRBD1,ASSAGQGRTEAF
TRBV14,TRBJ2-6,-,ASSQERTGANVLT
TRBV5-1,TRBJ2-3,-,ASRDSTDTQY
TRBV30,TRBJ1-1,TRBD1,AWNTGTGSSTEAF
TRBV29-1,TRBJ1-2,-,STIDADYGYT
TRBV9,TRBJ2-5,TRBD2,ASSVGRVQRGYQETQY
TRBV19,TRBJ1-5,-,ASNTPAGSDQPQH
TRBV11-2,TRBJ2-3,-,ASSSPGKVTDTQY
TRBV5-6,TRBJ2-5,TRBD2,ASSSPIAGGKETQY
TRBV7-2,TRBJ2-3,TRBD2,ASSPTSGSSTDTQY
TRBV19,TRBJ1-2,TRBD1,ASHPGQGAGGYT
TRBV4-3,TRBJ1-1,-,ASSQARSMRTEAF
TRBV11-2,TRBJ1-1,-,ASSLDPAVNTEAF
TRBV6-5,TRBJ2-3,TRBD2,ASSPGGDTQY
TRBV21-1,TRBJ2-7,-,ASLAGGRTPYEQY
TRBV27,TRBJ1-2,-,ASSPGQLNYGYT
TRBV29-1,TRBJ1-1,TRBD1,SVDRDRYTEAF
TRBV27,TRBJ1-1,-,ASSPGIDTEAF
TRBV9,TRBJ1-6,-,ASRKLDSMVSPLH
TRBV7-9,TRBJ2-1,TRBD2,ASSKTGGRHNEQF
TRBV9,TRBJ2-1,-,ASSVDGDNEQF
TRBV7-8,TRBJ1-6,-,ASSSSAPYNSPLH
TRBV6-2/TRBV6-3,TRBJ2-1,TRBD2,ASSYRAGGLNEQF
TRBV12-5,TRBJ2-3,-,ASGPTYSDTQY
TRBV7-2,TRBJ2-3,-,ASSSFGTSYTDTQY
TRBV4-2,TRBJ1-2,TRBD1,ASSQPDRVIWGYT
TRBV7-9,TRBJ2-7,-,ASSLASAATEQY
TRBV29-1,TRBJ1-5,TRBD1,SVGQGGNQPQH
TRBV4-2,TRBJ2-5,-,ASSQGGANYPQETQY
TRBV27,TRBJ2-1,TRBD2,ASIRTSGNSYNEQF
TRBV19,TRBJ2-3,-,ASSTDRTDTQY
TRBV6-1,TRBJ1-6,-,ASSEAQPGISPLH
TRBV28,TRBJ1-1,-,ASRSGGVAMNTEAF
TRBV10-3,TRBJ1-2,-,AISVEYRDGYT
TRBV28,TRBJ2-7,-,ASRIPREQREQY
TRBV7-2,TRBJ2-7,-,ASSRTYEQY
TRBV28,TRBJ1-2,-,ASSSHYGYT
TRBV30,TRBJ1-2,-,AWRGGFYGYT
TRBV5-6,TRBJ1-2,-,ASSGIGGYT
TRBV6-4,TRBJ2-3,-,ASSVDYTTDTQY